This entry concerns a single TCR beta chain. Trimming pared 4 bases from V and 7 bases from J, leaving 11 bases between. From germline, CDR1 is SQVTM and CDR2 ANQGSEA. The CDR3 length is 13 residues. These data belong to a study of blood T cell repertoires in COVID-19. Study at large: Acute and convalescent COVID-19 specimens originated in the United States, Italy and Spain. In each case, the material was cDNA or gDNA derived from T cells, B-cell-depleted T cells, or PBMCs.

Authors' processing steps: Reference gene primer amplification yielded estimated nucleated cell counts. Clones were read by immunoSEQ multiplex PCR, and TCRdb kept only the in-frame ones, dropping some. That table is the source of V, J and clone size, and D and trimming were worked out from the DNA. The table has about 55,000 clones, roughly 87% seen once; the top ten hold about a sixth. The chain couples TRBV29-1 to TRBJ1-6; D is possibly TRBD1 (6 bases). Sequencing was carried out using peripheral blood. This receptor was identified in a human donor with active COVID-19. The donor label of this sample is uncertain. The DNA for the CDR3 is TGCAGCGTTGCGACAGGTCCAAATTCACCCCTCCACTTT. Amino acids: CSVATGPNSPLHF.